This record covers a single T cell receptor beta chain. Its specificity is not known. This CDR3 is built from 14 residues. Germline V lookup: CDR1 SGHTS, CDR2 YDEGEE. Between the trimmed V and J ends, which lost 0 bases and 8 bases, there was a span of 12 bases. It was into CD45RA+ naive and CD45RA-negative memory subsets that the CD4+ cells were split. The data stem from a study of shared clonotypes between healthy human individuals. General study findings and limits: Naive subsets, compared against memory subsets, generally had larger estimated richness values. Generation probability values for non-shared clonotypes were lower than those for clonotypes shared by all four donors.

Profiled with immunoSEQ multiplex PCR; TCRdb holds only in-frame clones, not every one. This sample has a few million clones, with roughly nine tenths found just once. The sequencing input was naive CD4+ T cells sorted from blood. Subset meaning: CD45RA+ positively selected. This clonotype was sampled from a man aged 18 to 29 in good health. V usage is TRBV5-8 and J usage is TRBJ1-5; TRBD1 is a possible D gene (6 bases). The CDR3 sequence: CASSLAQGRKPQHF. Here the CDR3 DNA reads TGTGCCAGCAGCTTGGCCCAGGGGCGCAAGCCCCAGCATTTT. Based on the CDR3 plus reference TRBV5-8 and TRBJ1-5, the full variable domain is EAGVTQSPTHLIKTRGQQATLRCSPISGHTSVYWYQQALGLGLQFLLWYDEGEERNRGNFPPRFSGRQFPNYSSELNVNALELEDSALYLCASSLAQGRKPQHFGDGTRLSIL.